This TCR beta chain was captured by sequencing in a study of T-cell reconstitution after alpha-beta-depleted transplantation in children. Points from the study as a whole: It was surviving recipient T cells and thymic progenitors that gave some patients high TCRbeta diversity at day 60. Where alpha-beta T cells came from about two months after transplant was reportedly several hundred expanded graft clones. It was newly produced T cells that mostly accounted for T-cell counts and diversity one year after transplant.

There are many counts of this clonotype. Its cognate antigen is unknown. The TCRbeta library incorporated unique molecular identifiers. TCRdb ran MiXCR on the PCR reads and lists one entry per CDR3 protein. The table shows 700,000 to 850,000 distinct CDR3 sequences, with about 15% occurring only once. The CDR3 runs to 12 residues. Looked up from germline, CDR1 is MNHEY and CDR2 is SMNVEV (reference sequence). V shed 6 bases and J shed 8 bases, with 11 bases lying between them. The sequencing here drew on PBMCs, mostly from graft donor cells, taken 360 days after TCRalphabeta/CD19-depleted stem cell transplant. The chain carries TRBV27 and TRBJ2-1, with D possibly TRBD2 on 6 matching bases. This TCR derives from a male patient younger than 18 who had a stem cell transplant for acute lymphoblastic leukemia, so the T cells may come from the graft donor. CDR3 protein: CASSRGTHEQFF. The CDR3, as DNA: TGTGCCAGCAGCCGGGGGACCCATGAGCAGTTCTTC.